Given below is one TCR beta chain in context. This sample was included in a study of control samples from healthy donors and cancer patients. Deletions cut 6 bases from V and 6 bases from J, with 12 bases between. Germline V gene data show CDR1 as SNHLY and CDR2 as FYNNEI. This CDR3 region has 12 residues. The data were produced by immunoSEQ multiplex PCR, yet TCRdb's version contains in-frame clones alone and is incomplete. The data hold approximately 100,000 clones, with 92% observed a single time. This sequence originates from a human donor in good health. The donor label of this sample is uncertain. Sequences were obtained from blood. The chain carries TRBV2 and TRBJ2-7; D is ambiguous. The CDR3 DNA sequence: TGTGCCAGCAGGCTTTACGGTACCGAGCAGTACTTC. Translating it yields CASRLYGTEQYF. Filled out from reference TRBV2 and TRBJ2-7, the complete variable domain reads EPEVTQTPSHQVTQMGQEVILRCVPISNHLYFYWYRQILGQKVEFLVSFYNNEISEKSEIFDDQFSVERPDGSNFTLKIRSTKLEDSAMYFCASRLYGTEQYFGPGTRLTVT.